The 25 T cell receptor beta chains below come from one sample, sequenced in a study of blood T cell repertoires in COVID-19. Data came from immunoSEQ multiplex PCR; TCRdb stores just in-frame clones and leaves some out. Of approximately 150,000 clones in the sample, about 92% were seen once. Sample: peripheral blood. The receptor source for this set is a human donor in a cohort sampled during active COVID-19.

This rearrangement joins TRBV6-6 to TRBJ1-3; D unclear. Germline-derived CDR1 and CDR2 are MNHNY and SVGAGI (reference sequence). The CDR3 runs to 16 residues. Between the trimmed V and J ends, which lost 2 bases and 0 bases, there was a span of 11 bases. The CDR3 region is CASSYGLAYSGNTIYF. The CDR3 coding sequence is TGTGCCAGCAGTTACGGGCTGGCATACTCTGGAAACACCATATATTTT.

Turning to this clone: Other nucleotide sequences in the sample specify the same CDR3. The chain links TRBV7-9 to TRBJ1-2, with TRBD1 matching 7 bases. The CDR3 totals 14 residues. Germline V lookup: CDR1 SEHNR, CDR2 FQNEAQ (reference sequence). The ends lost 5 bases at V and 3 bases at J; junction bases unmatched: 6. Here the CDR3 reads CASSLGQGDYGYTF. The DNA of the CDR3 is TGTGCCAGCAGCCTCGGGCAGGGGGACTATGGCTACACCTTC.

This sequence joins TRBV20-1 and TRBJ2-3; TRBD2 matches at 8 bases. CDR1 is DFQATT and CDR2 is SNEGSKA in the germline V gene (reference sequence). This CDR3 spans 15 amino acids. The junction had 11 bases not matched to a gene; V was cut back by 3 bases and J by 6 bases. CDR3: CSASWVAGGGDTQYF. The CDR3 DNA follows: TGCAGTGCTAGTTGGGTGGCGGGGGGCGGTGATACGCAGTATTTT.

Concerning this clone: This same CDR3 is encoded by further DNA sequences in the sample. The chain combines TRBV9 with TRBJ1-1; D is unclear. Trimming took 0 bases from V and 1 from J, leaving 4 bases between them. This CDR3 contains 13 residues. Per the germline V gene, CDR1 is SGDLS and CDR2 is YYNGEE. This chain's CDR3 is CASSVGPNTEAFF. In DNA form, the CDR3 reads TGTGCCAGCAGCGTAGGGCCGAACACTGAAGCTTTCTTT.

The chain recombines TRBV7-3 with TRBJ2-7; 7 bases fit TRBD1. CDR3 length equals 13 residues. Unmatched junction bases numbered 3, after V lost 1 base and J lost 6 bases. Germline lookup yields CDR1 SGHTA and CDR2 FQGTGA. In DNA form, the CDR3 reads TGTGCCAGCAGCTTAATGGCAGGGGGCGAGCAGTACTTC. Protein product: CASSLMAGGEQYF.

The genes are TRBV3-1 (or the pseudogene TRBV3-2) and TRBJ1-4, with 10 bases lining up with TRBD1. Trimming removed 5 bases from V and 5 bases from J; junction bases left unmatched: 2. CDR1 and CDR2 (germline): LGHDT, YNNKEL (reference sequence). The CDR3 spans 14 residues. This chain's CDR3 is CASSWTGGNEKLFF. CDR3 sequence (DNA): TGTGCCAGCAGCTGGACAGGGGGAAATGAAAAACTGTTTTTT.

J is TRBJ2-5 and V is TRBV7-9; 13 bases line up with TRBD2. CDR1 is SEHNR, CDR2 FQNEAQ, per germline (reference sequence). The CDR3 runs to 17 residues. Trimming removed 5 bases from V and 4 bases from J; junction bases left unmatched: 10. The DNA of the CDR3 is TGTGCCAGCAGCCCTAAGTTAAGACTAGCGGGGGGAGAGACCCAGTACTTC. The encoded protein is CASSPKLRLAGGETQYF.

CDR3 residues: CASSRLAGGEQFF. DNA for the CDR3: TGTGCCAGCAGCCGACTAGCGGGAGGAGAGCAGTTCTTC. The chain carries TRBV7-6 and TRBJ2-1, with 13 bases aligning to TRBD2. This CDR3 spans 13 amino acids. The V segment lost 5 bases and the J segment 10 bases; nucleotides outside the gene matches: 2. Germline-derived CDR1 and CDR2 are SGHVS and FNYEAQ.

DNA for the CDR3: TGTGCCAGCAGTTACGGGGACAGGGGCACTGAAGCTTTCTTT. Protein: CASSYGDRGTEAFF. The chain combines TRBV6-5 with TRBJ1-1, with 10 bases lining up with TRBD1. J lost 4 bases, V lost 2 bases, and 1 base had no gene match. Germline CDR1 and CDR2: MNHEY and SVGAGI. The CDR3 covers 14 residues.

This chain uses TRBV9 with TRBJ1-1; possible D gene TRBD1, 5 bases. CDR1 SGDLS and CDR2 YYNGEE come from the germline V gene. The CDR3 consists of 16 residues. Trimming removed 0 bases from V and 7 bases from J, with 19 bases in between. Here the CDR3 DNA reads TGTGCCAGCAGCGTAGGAGGGGCGCGGGGGTTCGGTGAAGCTTTCTTT. Translated, it gives CASSVGGARGFGEAFF.

This chain uses TRBV19 with TRBJ2-7; tentative D call: TRBD2 (7 bases). CDR1 and CDR2 (germline): LNHDA, SQIVND (reference sequence). This CDR3 contains 15 residues. Between the trimmed V and J ends, which lost 1 base and 3 bases, there was a span of 13 bases. The CDR3 sequence is CASSIAAGAHYEQYF. CDR3 nucleotides: TGTGCCAGTAGTATAGCGGCGGGGGCACACTACGAGCAGTACTTC.

V is TRBV7-3 and J is TRBJ2-1; 11 bases line up with TRBD2. This CDR3 is built from 14 residues. CDR1 is SGHTA and CDR2 is FQGTGA in the germline V gene. Losses at the gene ends were 7 bases for V and 8 bases for J; bases not matched to a gene: 7. The chain's CDR3 is CASNLAGGRDEQFF. The DNA of the CDR3 is TGTGCCAGCAACCTAGCGGGGGGCCGCGATGAGCAGTTCTTC.

The chain has TRBV4-3 and TRBJ2-4; 8 bases align to TRBD1. Germline CDR1 is LGHNA and CDR2 is YSLEER. The CDR3 extends over 15 amino acids. V trimming: 0 bases; J trimming: 8 bases; junction bases outside the gene matches: 6. CDR3: CASSQDQDRVYIQYF. For the CDR3, the DNA is TGCGCCAGCAGCCAAGATCAGGACAGGGTATACATTCAGTACTTC.

V and J are TRBV6-5 and TRBJ1-2, with TRBD1 matching over 10 bases. The V and J ends lost 6 bases and 7 bases, in that order; junction bases with no gene match: 11. CDR1 is MNHEY, CDR2 SVGAGI, per germline. The CDR3 consists of 15 residues. DNA of the CDR3: TGTGCCAGCAGGGCACCGGGACAGGGGTACGGTGGCTACACCTTC. Protein product: CASRAPGQGYGGYTF.

The chain uses TRBV3-1 (or the pseudogene TRBV3-2) and TRBJ2-2; weak D call: TRBD1 (6 bases). Trimming took 4 bases from V and 6 from J, leaving 15 bases between them. The length of the CDR3 is 15 residues. From germline, CDR1 is LGHDT and CDR2 YNNKEL (reference sequence). The DNA for the CDR3 is TGTGCCAGCAGCCCCAAAAGCGCAGGGGCCGGGGAGCTGTTTTTT. It is translated as CASSPKSAGAGELFF.

The chain combines TRBV5-1 with TRBJ2-7; D is perhaps TRBD1 (5 bases). Trimming stripped 0 bases from V and 5 bases from J, with 15 bases between. Germline V gives CDR1 SGHRS, CDR2 YFSETQ. This CDR3 comprises 15 residues. CDR3 loop: CASSLEDGQSDEQYF. The CDR3 DNA reads TGCGCCAGCAGCTTGGAGGACGGACAATCGGACGAGCAGTACTTC.

This chain joins TRBV29-1 and TRBJ1-4, with TRBD1 as a possible D gene (6 bases). The CDR3 runs to 12 residues. CDR1 is SQVTM, CDR2 ANQGSEA, per germline. The V and J ends lost 6 bases and 5 bases respectively, with 10 bases between them. CDR3 sequence (DNA): TGCAGCGTCGGACAGAACAATGAAAAACTGTTTTTT. Translation gives CSVGQNNEKLFF.

The gene calls are TRBV6-2 or TRBV6-3 and TRBJ2-2, with TRBD1 matching over 7 bases. The CDR3 has 20 residues. V lost 4 bases, J lost 0 bases, and 17 bases stayed unmatched. Germline loops: CDR1 MNHEY, CDR2 SVGEGT. CDR3 in amino acids: CASSFKSGQGERANTGELFF. The DNA for the CDR3 is TGTGCCAGCAGTTTCAAGTCGGGGCAGGGGGAACGAGCGAACACCGGGGAGCTGTTTTTT.

This clone was recorded once. The gene calls are TRBV2 and TRBJ2-5, with 9 positions matching TRBD2. V shed 2 bases and J 3 bases; nucleotides not matched to a gene: 10. The CDR3 extends over 17 amino acids. The germline V gene encodes CDR1 SNHLY and CDR2 FYNNEI. The CDR3 loop is CASSEYGAGGPEETQYF. For the CDR3, the DNA is TGTGCCAGCAGTGAATATGGGGCGGGGGGGCCTGAAGAGACCCAGTACTTC. Complete variable domain (other parts from reference TRBV2 and TRBJ2-5): EPEVTQTPSHQVTQMGQEVILRCVPISNHLYFYWYRQILGQKVEFLVSFYNNEISEKSEIFDDQFSVERPDGSNFTLKIRSTKLEDSAMYFCASSEYGAGGPEETQYFGPGTRLLVL.

The chain has TRBV4-3 and TRBJ1-2; D may be TRBD1 (6 bases). Germline CDR1 is LGHNA and CDR2 is YSLEER. The CDR3 runs to 15 residues. V lost 1 base to trimming and J lost 4 bases, with 13 bases between them. The CDR3 sequence is CASSQALGGPYGYTF. DNA for the CDR3: TGCGCCAGCAGCCAAGCGTTGGGGGGGCCCTATGGCTACACCTTC.

The chain has TRBV7-6 and TRBJ1-4, with 9 bases matching TRBD1. Per germline, CDR1 SGHVS and CDR2 FNYEAQ. This CDR3 is 16 amino acids long. V shed 5 bases and J 2 bases; nucleotides not matched to a gene: 6. CDR3 loop: CASSPDRGGTNEKLFF. The CDR3 DNA reads as TGTGCCAGCAGCCCTGACAGGGGGGGCACTAATGAAAAACTGTTTTTT. The variable domain in full, completed from reference TRBV7-6 and TRBJ1-4, reads GAGVSQSPRYKVTKRGQDVALRCDPISGHVSLYWYRQALGQGPEFLTYFNYEAQQDKSGLPNDRFSAERPEGSISTLTIQRTEQRDSAMYRCASSPDRGGTNEKLFFGSGTQLSVL.

This chain connects TRBV30 to TRBJ2-1, with D possibly matching TRBD1 (5 bases). The germline gives CDR1 GTSNPN, CDR2 SVGIG (reference sequence). V lost 0 bases to trimming and J lost 14 bases, with 11 bases between them. There are 11 residues in the CDR3. In DNA form, the CDR3 reads TGTGCCTGGAGTGTCGGGCAGGGCAAGTTCTTC. Protein: CAWSVGQGKFF. Based on the CDR3 plus reference TRBV30 and TRBJ2-1, the full variable domain is SQTIHQWPATLVQPVGSPLSLECTVEGTSNPNLYWYRQAAGRGLQLLFYSVGIGQISSEVPQNLSASRPQDRQFILSSKKLLLSDSGFYLCAWSVGQGKFFGPGTRLTVL.

This rearrangement joins TRBV11-3 to TRBJ2-7; TRBD2 is a possible D gene (5 bases). V dropped 5 bases and J dropped 0 bases, with 11 bases sitting between them. Germline V gene lookup returns CDR1 SGHNT and CDR2 YENEEA. There are 14 residues in the CDR3. CDR3 sequence reads: CASSEGVASYEQYF. The DNA of the CDR3 is TGTGCCAGCAGCGAGGGAGTCGCCTCCTACGAGCAGTACTTC.

This chain uses TRBV5-1 with TRBJ2-2; 7 bases line up with TRBD1. V trimming: 4 bases; J trimming: 4 bases; junction bases outside the gene matches: 7. The CDR3 runs 15 residues. CDR1 is SGHRS, CDR2 YFSETQ, per germline. CDR3 loop: CASSARQGTTGELFF. The CDR3 DNA sequence: TGCGCCAGCAGCGCCCGACAGGGTACCACCGGGGAGCTGTTTTTT. The full variable domain, rest sourced from reference TRBV5-1 and TRBJ2-2, is KAGVTQTPRYLIKTRGQQVTLSCSPISGHRSVSWYQQTPGQGLQFLFEYFSETQRNKGNFPGRFSGRQFSNSRSEMNVSTLELGDSALYLCASSARQGTTGELFFGEGSRLTVL.

The chain carries TRBV3-1 (or the pseudogene TRBV3-2) and TRBJ2-2; weak D call: TRBD2 (6 bases). V was shortened by 4 bases and J by 1 base, with 10 bases between the two germline ends. Germline V CDR1 and CDR2: LGHDT, YNNKEL (reference sequence). The CDR3 runs to 15 residues. The CDR3 loop reads CASSREAVNTGELFF. Written as DNA, the CDR3 is TGTGCCAGCAGCCGGGAGGCAGTGAACACCGGGGAGCTGTTTTTT.